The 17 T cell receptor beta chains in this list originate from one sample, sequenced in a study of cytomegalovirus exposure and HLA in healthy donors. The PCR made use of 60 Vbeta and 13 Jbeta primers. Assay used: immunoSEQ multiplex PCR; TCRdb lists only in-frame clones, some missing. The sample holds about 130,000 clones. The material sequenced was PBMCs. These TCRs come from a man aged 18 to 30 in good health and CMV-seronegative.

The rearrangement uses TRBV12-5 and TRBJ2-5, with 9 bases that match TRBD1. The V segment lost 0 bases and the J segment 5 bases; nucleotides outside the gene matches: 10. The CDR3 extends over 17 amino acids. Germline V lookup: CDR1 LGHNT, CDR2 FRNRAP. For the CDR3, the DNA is TGTGCTAGTGGTTTGGTACAGGGGGCGTCCGGAGGGGAGACCCAGTACTTC. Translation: CASGLVQGASGGETQYF. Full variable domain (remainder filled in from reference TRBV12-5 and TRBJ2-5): DARVTQTPRHKVTEMGQEVTMRCQPILGHNTVFWYRQTMMQGLELLAYFRNRAPLDDSGMPKDRFSAEMPDATLATLKIQPSEPRDSAVYFCASGLVQGASGGETQYFGPGTRLLVL.

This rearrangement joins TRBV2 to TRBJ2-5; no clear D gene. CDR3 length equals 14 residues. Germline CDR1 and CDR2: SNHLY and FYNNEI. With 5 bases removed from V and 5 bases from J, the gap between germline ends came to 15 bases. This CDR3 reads CASSSTRGVETQYF. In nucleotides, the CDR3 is TGTGCCAGCAGTTCTACCAGAGGAGTGGAGACCCAGTACTTC.

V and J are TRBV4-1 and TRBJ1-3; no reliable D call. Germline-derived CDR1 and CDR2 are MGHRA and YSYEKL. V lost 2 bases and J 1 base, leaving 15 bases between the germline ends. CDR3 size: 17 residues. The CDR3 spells CASSQWERELSGNTIYF. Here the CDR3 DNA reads TGCGCCAGCAGCCAATGGGAGAGGGAATTGTCTGGAAACACCATATATTTT.

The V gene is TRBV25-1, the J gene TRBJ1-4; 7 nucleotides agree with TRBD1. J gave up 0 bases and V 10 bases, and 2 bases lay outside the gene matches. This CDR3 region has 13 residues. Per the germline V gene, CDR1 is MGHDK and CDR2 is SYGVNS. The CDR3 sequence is CATTGATNEKLFF. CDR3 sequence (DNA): TGTGCCACCACAGGGGCAACTAATGAAAAACTGTTTTTT. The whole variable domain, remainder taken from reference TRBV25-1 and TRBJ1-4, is EADIYQTPRYLVIGTGKKITLECSQTMGHDKMYWYQQDPGMELHLIHYSYGVNSTEKGDLSSESTVSRIRTEHFPLTLESARPSHTSQYLCATTGATNEKLFFGSGTQLSVL.

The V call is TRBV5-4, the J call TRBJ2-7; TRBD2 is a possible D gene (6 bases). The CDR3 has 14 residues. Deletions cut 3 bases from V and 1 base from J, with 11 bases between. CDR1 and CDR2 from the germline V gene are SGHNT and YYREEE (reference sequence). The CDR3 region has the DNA TGTGCCAGCAGCTCCCGGGACTCATCCTACGAGCAGTACTTC. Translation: CASSSRDSSYEQYF.

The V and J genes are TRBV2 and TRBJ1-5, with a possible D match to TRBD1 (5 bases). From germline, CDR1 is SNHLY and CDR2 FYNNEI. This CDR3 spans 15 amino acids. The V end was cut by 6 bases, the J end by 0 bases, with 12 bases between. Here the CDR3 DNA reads TGTGCCAGCAGGGGTGACAGTAATAGCAATCAGCCCCAGCATTTT. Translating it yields CASRGDSNSNQPQHF.

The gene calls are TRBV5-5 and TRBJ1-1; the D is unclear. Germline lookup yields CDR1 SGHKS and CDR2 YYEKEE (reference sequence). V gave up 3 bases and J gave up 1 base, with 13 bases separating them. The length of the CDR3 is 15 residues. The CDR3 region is CASSSAGLRNTEAFF. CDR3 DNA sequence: TGTGCCAGCAGCTCGGCGGGCTTAAGGAACACTGAAGCTTTCTTT.

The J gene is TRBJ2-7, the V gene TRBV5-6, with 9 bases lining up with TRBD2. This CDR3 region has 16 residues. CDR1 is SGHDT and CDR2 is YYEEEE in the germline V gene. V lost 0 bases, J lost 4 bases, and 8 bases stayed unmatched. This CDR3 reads CASSLAPSGASYEQYF. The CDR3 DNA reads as TGTGCCAGCAGCTTGGCTCCTAGCGGGGCCTCTTACGAGCAGTACTTC.

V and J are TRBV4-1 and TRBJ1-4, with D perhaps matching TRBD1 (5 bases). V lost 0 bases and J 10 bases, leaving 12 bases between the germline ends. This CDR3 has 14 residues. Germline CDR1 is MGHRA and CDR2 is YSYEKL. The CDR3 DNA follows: TGCGCCAGCAGCCAAGAGGGGCCGGCCAGAAAACTGTTTTTT. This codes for CASSQEGPARKLFF.

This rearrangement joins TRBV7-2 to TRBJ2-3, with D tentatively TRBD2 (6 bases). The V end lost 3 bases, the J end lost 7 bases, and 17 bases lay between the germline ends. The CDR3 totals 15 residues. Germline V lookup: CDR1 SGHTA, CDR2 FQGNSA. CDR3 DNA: TGTGCCAGCAGCTTGAGGGACTCCTCCACCAATACGCAGTATTTT. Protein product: CASSLRDSSTNTQYF.

CDR3 coding DNA: TGTGCCAGCAGTACGGGTATGATCTACGAGCAGTACTTC. Translation: CASSTGMIYEQYF. The chain recombines TRBV6-5 with TRBJ2-7; D remains ambiguous. Per germline, CDR1 MNHEY and CDR2 SVGAGI. The length of the CDR3 is 13 residues. Between the trimmed V and J ends, which lost 5 bases and 3 bases, there was a span of 11 bases.

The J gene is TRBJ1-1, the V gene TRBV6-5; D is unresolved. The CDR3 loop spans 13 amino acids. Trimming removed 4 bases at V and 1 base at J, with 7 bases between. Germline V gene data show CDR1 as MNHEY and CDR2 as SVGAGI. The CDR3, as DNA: TGTGCCAGCAGTTGGAACAGGAACACTGAAGCTTTCTTT. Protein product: CASSWNRNTEAFF.

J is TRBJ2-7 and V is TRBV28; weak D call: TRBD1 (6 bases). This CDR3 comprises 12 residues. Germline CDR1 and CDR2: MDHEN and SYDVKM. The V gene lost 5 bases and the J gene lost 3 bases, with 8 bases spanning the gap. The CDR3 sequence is CASSGRGYEQYF. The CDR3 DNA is TGTGCCAGCAGTGGCAGGGGCTACGAGCAGTACTTC.

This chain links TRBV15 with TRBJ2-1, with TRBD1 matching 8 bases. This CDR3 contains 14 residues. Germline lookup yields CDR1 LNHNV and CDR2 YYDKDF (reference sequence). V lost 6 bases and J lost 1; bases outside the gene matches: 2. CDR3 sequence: CATSRDRSYNEQFF. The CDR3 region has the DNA TGTGCCACCAGTAGGGACAGGTCCTACAATGAGCAGTTCTTC.

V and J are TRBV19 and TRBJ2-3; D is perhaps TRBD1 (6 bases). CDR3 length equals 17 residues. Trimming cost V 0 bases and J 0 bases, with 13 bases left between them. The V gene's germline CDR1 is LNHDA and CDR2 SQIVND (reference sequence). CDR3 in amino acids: CASSIDLQGSSTDTQYF. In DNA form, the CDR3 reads TGTGCCAGTAGTATAGACCTACAGGGATCTAGCACAGATACGCAGTATTTT. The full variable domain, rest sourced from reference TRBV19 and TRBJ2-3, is DGGITQSPKYLFRKEGQNVTLSCEQNLNHDAMYWYRQDPGQGLRLIYYSQIVNDFQKGDIAEGYSVSREKKESFPLTVTSAQKNPTAFYLCASSIDLQGSSTDTQYFGPGTRLTVL.

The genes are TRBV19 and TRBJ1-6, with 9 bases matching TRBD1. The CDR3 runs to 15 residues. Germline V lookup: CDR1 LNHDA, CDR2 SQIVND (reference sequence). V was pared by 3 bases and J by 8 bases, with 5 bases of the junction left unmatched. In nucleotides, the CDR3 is TGTGCCAGTAGTATCCGGGACAGGGTATATTCACCCCTCCACTTT. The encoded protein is CASSIRDRVYSPLHF.

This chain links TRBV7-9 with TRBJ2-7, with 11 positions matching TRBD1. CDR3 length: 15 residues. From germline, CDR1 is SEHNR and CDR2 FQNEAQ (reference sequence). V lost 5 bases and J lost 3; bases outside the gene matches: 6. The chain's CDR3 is CASSRGTGGYYEQYF. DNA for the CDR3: TGTGCCAGCAGCCGAGGGACAGGGGGTTACTACGAGCAGTACTTC.